At least ten counts were recorded for the clone carrying this T cell receptor (beta chain). Antigen unknown. The sample belongs to a study of T cell repertoires in cytomegalovirus infection. Study-level background: HLA-B-restricted CMV epitopes that are well studied, plus recently identified HLA-C-restricted ones, were used by the study. Matching HLA type, along with CMV infection, was indicated by public TCR beta signatures. Study-level results: The ex vivo response was dominated by HLA-C-restricted CMV-specific TCR beta clonotypes. Based on cumulative public TCR beta family frequency, carriers of CMV plus the relevant HLA were identified.

V was shortened by 1 base and J by 3 bases, with 16 bases between the two germline ends. The germline gives CDR1 SGHTA, CDR2 FQGNSA. CDR3 length: 17 amino acids. One entry per CDR3 protein, called by TCRdb with MiXCR from the reads. The repertoire holds 900,000 to 950,000 distinct CDR3 sequences, with around 30% as singletons. The sequencing used cultured CD8+ T cells from PBMCs, collected from culture after CMV antigen stimulation. The chain couples TRBV7-2 to TRBJ2-1; D call uncertain. The sequence came from a human donor in good health (CMV status not recorded). Some clones in this sample may be carry-over from other donors' samples. In DNA, the CDR3 is TGTGCCAGCAGCTTAGAGTCCCTATTAAAGGGCTACAATGAGCAGTTCTTC. This encodes CASSLESLLKGYNEQFF. The complete variable domain, with remaining parts taken from reference TRBV7-2 and TRBJ2-1, reads GAGVSQSPSNKVTEKGKDVELRCDPISGHTALYWYRQSLGQGLEFLIYFQGNSAPDKSGLPSDRFSAERTGGSVSTLTIQRTQQEDSAVYLCASSLESLLKGYNEQFFGPGTRLTVL.